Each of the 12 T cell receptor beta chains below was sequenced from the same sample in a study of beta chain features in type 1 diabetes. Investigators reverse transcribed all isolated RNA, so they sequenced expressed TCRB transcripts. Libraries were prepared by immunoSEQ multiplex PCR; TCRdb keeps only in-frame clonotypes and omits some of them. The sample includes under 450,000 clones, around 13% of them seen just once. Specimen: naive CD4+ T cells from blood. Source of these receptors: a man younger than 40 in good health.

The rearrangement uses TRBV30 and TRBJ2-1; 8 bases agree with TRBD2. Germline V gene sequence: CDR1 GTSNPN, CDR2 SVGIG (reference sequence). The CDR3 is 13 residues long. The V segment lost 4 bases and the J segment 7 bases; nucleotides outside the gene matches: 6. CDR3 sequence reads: CAWTSGGPNEQFF. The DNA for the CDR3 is TGTGCCTGGACCTCGGGAGGGCCGAATGAGCAGTTCTTC.

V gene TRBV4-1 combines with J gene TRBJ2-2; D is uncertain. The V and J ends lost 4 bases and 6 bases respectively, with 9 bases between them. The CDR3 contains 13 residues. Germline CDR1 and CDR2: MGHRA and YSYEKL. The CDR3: CASSLPGAGELFF. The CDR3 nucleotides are TGCGCCAGCAGCCTGCCTGGGGCCGGGGAGCTGTTTTTT.

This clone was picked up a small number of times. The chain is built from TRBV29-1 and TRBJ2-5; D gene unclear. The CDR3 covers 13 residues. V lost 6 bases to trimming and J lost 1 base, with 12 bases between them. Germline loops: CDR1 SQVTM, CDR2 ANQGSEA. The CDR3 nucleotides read TGCAGCGTAAAAGGTCGCTCCCAAGAGACCCAGTACTTC. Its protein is CSVKGRSQETQYF.

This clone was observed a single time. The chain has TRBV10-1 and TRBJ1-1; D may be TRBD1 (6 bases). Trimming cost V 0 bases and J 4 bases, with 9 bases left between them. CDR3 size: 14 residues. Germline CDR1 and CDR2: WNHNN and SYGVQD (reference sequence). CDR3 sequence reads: CASSESQGITEAFF. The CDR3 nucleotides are TGCGCCAGCAGTGAGTCGCAGGGGATCACTGAAGCTTTCTTT.

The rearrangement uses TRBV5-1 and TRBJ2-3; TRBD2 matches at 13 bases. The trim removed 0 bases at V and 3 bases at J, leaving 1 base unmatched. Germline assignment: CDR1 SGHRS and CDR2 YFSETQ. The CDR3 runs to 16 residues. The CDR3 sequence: CASSLGTSGRTDTQYF. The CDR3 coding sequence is TGCGCCAGCAGCTTGGGGACTAGCGGGAGAACAGATACGCAGTATTTT.

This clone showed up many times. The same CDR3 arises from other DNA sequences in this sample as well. The DNA of the CDR3 is TGTGCCTGGAGTGGAGATACAGGGAGCGGCTACACCTTC. Amino acids: CAWSGDTGSGYTF. The V call is TRBV30, the J call TRBJ1-2; possibly TRBD1 for D (6 bases). Trimming cost V 1 base and J 8 bases, with 14 bases left between them. Per germline, CDR1 GTSNPN and CDR2 SVGIG (reference sequence). This CDR3 comprises 13 residues.

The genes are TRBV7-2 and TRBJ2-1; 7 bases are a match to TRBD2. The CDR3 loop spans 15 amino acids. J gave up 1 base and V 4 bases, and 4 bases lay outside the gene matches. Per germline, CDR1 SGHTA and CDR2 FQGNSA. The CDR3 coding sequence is TGTGCCAGCAGCTCGCCCGGGGGGTCCTACAATGAGCAGTTCTTC. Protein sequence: CASSSPGGSYNEQFF. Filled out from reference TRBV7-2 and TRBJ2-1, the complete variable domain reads GAGVSQSPSNKVTEKGKDVELRCDPISGHTALYWYRQSLGQGLEFLIYFQGNSAPDKSGLPSDRFSAERTGGSVSTLTIQRTQQEDSAVYLCASSSPGGSYNEQFFGPGTRLTVL.

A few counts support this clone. CDR3 sequence (DNA): TGTGCCACCGGGGACAGCCAGTCTTTCTCCTACGAGCAGTACGTC. Amino acids: CATGDSQSFSYEQYV. The V and J genes are TRBV10-3 and TRBJ2-7, with TRBD1 matching over 7 bases. The CDR3 has 15 residues. Germline loops: CDR1 ENHRY, CDR2 SYGVKD. With 10 bases clipped from V and 0 bases from J, the junction kept 12 bases outside the gene matches.

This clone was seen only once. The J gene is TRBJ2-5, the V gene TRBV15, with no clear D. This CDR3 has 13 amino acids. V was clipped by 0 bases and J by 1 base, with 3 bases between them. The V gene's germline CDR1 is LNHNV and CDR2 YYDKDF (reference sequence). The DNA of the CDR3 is TGTGCCACCAGCAGAGAACCCCAAGAGACCCAGTACTTC. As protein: CATSREPQETQYF.

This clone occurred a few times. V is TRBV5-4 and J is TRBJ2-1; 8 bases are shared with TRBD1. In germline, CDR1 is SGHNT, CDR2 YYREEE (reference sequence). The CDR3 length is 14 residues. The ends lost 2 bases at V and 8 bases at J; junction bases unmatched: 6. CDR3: CASSFRDRLDEQFF. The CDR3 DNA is TGTGCCAGCAGCTTCCGGGACAGGTTAGATGAGCAGTTCTTC. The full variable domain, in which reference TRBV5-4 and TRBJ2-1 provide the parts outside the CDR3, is ETGVTQSPTHLIKTRGQQVTLRCSSQSGHNTVSWYQQALGQGPQFIFQYYREEENGRGNFPPRFSGLQFPNYSSELNVNALELDDSALYLCASSFRDRLDEQFFGPGTRLTVL.

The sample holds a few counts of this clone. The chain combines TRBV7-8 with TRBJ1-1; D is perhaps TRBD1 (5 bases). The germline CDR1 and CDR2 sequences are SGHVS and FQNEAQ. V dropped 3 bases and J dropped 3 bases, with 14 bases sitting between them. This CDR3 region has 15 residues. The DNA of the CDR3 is TGTGCCAGCAGCTTCGTTGACAGTGGGGACACTGAAGCTTTCTTT. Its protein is CASSFVDSGDTEAFF.

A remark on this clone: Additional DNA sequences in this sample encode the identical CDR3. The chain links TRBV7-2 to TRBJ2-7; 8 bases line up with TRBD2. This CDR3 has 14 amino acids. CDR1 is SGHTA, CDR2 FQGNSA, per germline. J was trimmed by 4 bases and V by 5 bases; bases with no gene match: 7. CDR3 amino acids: CASSPLGGAYEQYF. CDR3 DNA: TGTGCCAGCAGCCCACTCGGGGGGGCGTACGAGCAGTACTTC.